This T cell receptor beta chain is drawn from a study of T cell changes during pregnancy in multiple sclerosis. CDR1 LNHDA and CDR2 SQIVND come from the germline V gene (reference sequence). Trimming removed 6 bases from V and 3 bases from J, with 9 bases in between. CDR3 length: 13 amino acids. Sequencing was performed with immunoSEQ multiplex PCR; in TCRdb, only in-frame clones are kept and a portion is missing. There are about 99,000 clones in the sample; around 91% occur only once, and roughly 0.88% lies in the top ten. This TCR came from a female donor with multiple sclerosis, enrolled in a pregnancy study. The chain uses TRBV19 and TRBJ1-3; D is perhaps TRBD1 (6 bases). This sample comprised peripheral blood, obtained after pregnancy. CDR3 coding DNA: TGTGCCAGTAGGTCACAGGGTGGAAACACCATATATTTT. Translating gives CASRSQGGNTIYF.